The 16 T cell receptor beta chains below all came from one sample that was sequenced in a study of T cells in localized non-small cell lung cancer. The protocol was immunoSEQ multiplex PCR, while the TCRdb copy is restricted to in-frame clones and leaves out a portion. In the table there are under 100,000 clones, more than 75% of which are singletons. The sample was peripheral blood, taken before any cancer treatment. These receptors originate from a woman aged 35 to 69 with stage I squamous cell lung carcinoma.

The chain links TRBV30 to TRBJ2-6; possibly TRBD1 for D (6 bases). The CDR3 has 21 residues. CDR1 is GTSNPN and CDR2 is SVGIG in the germline V gene (reference sequence). V was trimmed by 0 bases and J by 2 bases, leaving 26 bases between them. The CDR3 coding sequence is TGTGCCTGGAGTGTAGGTCTAATCCGACAGGCTCGAAAGGCTGGGGCCAACGTCCTGACTTTC. This encodes CAWSVGLIRQARKAGANVLTF.

This sequence joins TRBV5-1 and TRBJ2-7; the D gene is possibly TRBD2 (6 bases). The CDR3 consists of 13 residues. Trimming took off 0 bases at V and 4 bases at J, with 8 bases between the two ends. Germline V gene sequence: CDR1 SGHRS, CDR2 YFSETQ. The CDR3 protein is CASSLVSGYEQYF. DNA for the CDR3: TGCGCCAGCAGCTTGGTTAGCGGTTACGAGCAGTACTTC. Filled out from reference TRBV5-1 and TRBJ2-7, the complete variable domain reads KAGVTQTPRYLIKTRGQQVTLSCSPISGHRSVSWYQQTPGQGLQFLFEYFSETQRNKGNFPGRFSGRQFSNSRSEMNVSTLELGDSALYLCASSLVSGYEQYFGPGTRLTVT.

This clone was seen only once. The chain couples TRBV13 to TRBJ1-2; TRBD1 aligns across 8 bases. The germline V gene encodes CDR1 PRHDT and CDR2 FYEKMQ (reference sequence). The CDR3 runs 14 residues. V shed 4 bases and J 8 bases; nucleotides not matched to a gene: 9. In DNA form, the CDR3 reads TGTGCCAGCAGCTCCAATCGACAGGGGTACGGCTACACCTTC. Protein product: CASSSNRQGYGYTF.

J is TRBJ1-4 and V is TRBV5-1; the D gene is possibly TRBD1 (5 bases). This CDR3 has 16 residues. Deletions cut 2 bases from V and 9 bases from J, with 20 bases between. Germline-derived CDR1 and CDR2 are SGHRS and YFSETQ. The CDR3 DNA follows: TGCGCCAGCAGCTTCGGGGACTGGCAGGGTGGCCAAAAACTGTTTTTT. This gives the protein CASSFGDWQGGQKLFF.

The chain uses TRBV5-4 and TRBJ1-2; D is possibly TRBD1 (6 bases). CDR1 is SGHNT, CDR2 YYREEE, per germline (reference sequence). There are 13 residues in the CDR3. Trimming shortened V by 5 bases and J by 8 bases, and 16 bases separated the two germline ends. Here the CDR3 DNA reads TGTGCCAGCAGTTACCAAACAGGGCAAGGCTACACCTTC. Protein: CASSYQTGQGYTF.

This clone has just one count. The gene calls are TRBV5-1 and TRBJ2-3; D possibly corresponds to TRBD2 (6 bases). This CDR3 region has 14 residues. The V end lost 3 bases, the J end lost 4 bases, and 12 bases lay between the germline ends. Germline V gene data show CDR1 as SGHRS and CDR2 as YFSETQ. The CDR3 region is CASSSGWGADTQYF. The CDR3, as DNA: TGCGCCAGCAGCTCCGGGTGGGGGGCAGATACGCAGTATTTT.

The V gene is TRBV10-3, the J gene TRBJ2-3, with a weak D call TRBD2 (5 bases). This CDR3 has 14 residues. From germline, CDR1 is ENHRY and CDR2 SYGVKD. V lost 0 bases, J lost 4 bases, and 8 bases lay in between. In nucleotides, the CDR3 is TGTGCCATCAGTGAGTCCCAGAGGGCAGATACGCAGTATTTT. It yields the protein CAISESQRADTQYF.

This clone has a single count. Other DNA sequences in the sample encode the same CDR3. The V gene is TRBV4-1, the J gene TRBJ1-2, with no clear D. Germline V gene sequence: CDR1 MGHRA, CDR2 YSYEKL. The CDR3 spans 14 residues. Trimming pared 0 bases from V and 4 bases from J, leaving 9 bases between. CDR3 nucleotides: TGCGCCAGCAGCCAAGACCGGACGCCCTATGGCTACACCTTC. This codes for CASSQDRTPYGYTF.

Note on this clone: Other DNA sequences of this sample code for an identical CDR3. The rearrangement joins TRBV5-1 to TRBJ1-3, with a weak D call TRBD1 (5 bases). The CDR3 consists of 14 residues. Germline CDR1 reads SGHRS; CDR2 reads YFSETQ. Deletions cut 1 base from V and 4 bases from J, with 9 bases between. The CDR3 here is CASSLRGLGNTIYF. The CDR3 bases are TGCGCCAGCAGCTTGCGGGGGTTAGGAAACACCATATATTTT.

This clone was seen only once. This CDR3 is CASSQTENTEAFF. For the CDR3, the DNA is TGTGCCAGCTCACAGACAGAGAACACTGAAGCTTTCTTT. This sequence joins TRBV18 and TRBJ1-1; the D gene is possibly TRBD1 (5 bases). CDR1 and CDR2 (germline): KGHSH, LQKENI. V was shortened by 4 bases and J by 1 base, with 7 bases between the two germline ends. The CDR3 has 13 amino acids.

As concerns this clone: Within the sample, other DNA sequences also encode this same CDR3. J is TRBJ2-7 and V is TRBV2; 7 nucleotides line up with TRBD2. The CDR3 covers 13 residues. J gave up 0 bases and V 4 bases, and 0 bases lay outside the gene matches. From germline, CDR1 is SNHLY and CDR2 FYNNEI. The CDR3 loop is CASSVAGSYEQYF. CDR3 sequence (DNA): TGTGCCAGCAGTGTAGCGGGCTCCTACGAGCAGTACTTC. Full variable domain (remainder filled in from reference TRBV2 and TRBJ2-7): EPEVTQTPSHQVTQMGQEVILRCVPISNHLYFYWYRQILGQKVEFLVSFYNNEISEKSEIFDDQFSVERPDGSNFTLKIRSTKLEDSAMYFCASSVAGSYEQYFGPGTRLTVT.

The chain couples TRBV25-1 to TRBJ1-1, with TRBD1 matching 9 bases. This CDR3 comprises 14 residues. Germline V gene lookup returns CDR1 MGHDK and CDR2 SYGVNS. Unmatched junction bases numbered 6, after V lost 6 bases and J lost 4 bases. The CDR3 DNA sequence: TGTGCCAGCAGGGGACAGGGTTTAAGCACTGAAGCTTTCTTT. It is translated as CASRGQGLSTEAFF.

On this clone itself: The same CDR3 arises from other DNA sequences in this sample as well. The J gene is TRBJ1-2, the V gene TRBV27; 8 bases fit TRBD1. The CDR3 contains 13 residues. Germline V gene data show CDR1 as MNHEY and CDR2 as SMNVEV (reference sequence). V was clipped by 6 bases and J by 3 bases; unmatched bases: 3. The CDR3 DNA reads as TGTGCCAGCAGCGGACAGGGAGACTATGGCTACACCTTC. It specifies CASSGQGDYGYTF.

This sequence joins TRBV6-6 and TRBJ2-7; 9 bases fit TRBD1. Germline CDR1 and CDR2: MNHNY and SVGAGI (reference sequence). J lost 1 base, V lost 9 bases, and 4 bases had no gene match. This CDR3 region has 13 residues. CDR3 region: CASGQGFSYEQYF. In DNA form, the CDR3 reads TGTGCCAGTGGACAGGGGTTTTCCTACGAGCAGTACTTC.

The chain carries TRBV9 and TRBJ2-3; TRBD2 agrees at 7 bases. CDR1 SGDLS and CDR2 YYNGEE come from the germline V gene. The CDR3 is 15 residues long. Trimming removed 0 bases from V and 7 bases from J; junction bases left unmatched: 8. CDR3 protein: CASSVVAGEGNTQYF. DNA of the CDR3: TGTGCCAGCAGCGTAGTTGCGGGGGAGGGGAATACGCAGTATTTT.

Turning to this clone: Mismatch with germline at one junction end may stem from a read error. The genes are TRBV7-7 and TRBJ2-1, with TRBD2 matching 9 bases. The germline gives CDR1 SSHAT, CDR2 FNYEAQ (reference sequence). The CDR3 consists of 16 residues. CDR3 residues: CASSSTLAGLIEEQFF. In DNA, the CDR3 is TGTGCTAGCAGCTCAACCCTAGCGGGGCTAATCGAAGAGCAGTTCTTC.